This section outlines one T cell receptor (beta chain) sequence together with its context. The antigen is unknown. A read error may be the cause here, since a much bigger clone is one base away. Sequencing libraries for TCR beta were prepared with iRepertoire HTBI primers and Arm-PCR of CDR3 regions. TCRdb recomputed calls from the multiplex PCR reads with MiXCR, one row per CDR3 protein. The sample yields 240,000 or so distinct CDR3 sequences, 20% to 25% seen once. This CDR3 has 14 residues. Time point noted: newly diagnosed GD, antithyroid drugs for less than 3 months. Isolated PBMC RNA provided the starting material for the TCR library. Criteria from the American Thyroid Association guidelines were applied to diagnose Graves' disease. This entry is derived from a study of regulatory T cells in long-lasting Graves disease. As for the study in general: For a period under 3 months, newly diagnosed Graves' patients had taken antithyroid drugs. General study results and limits: Repertoires from persistent disease leaned toward TRBV28, TRBJ1-2 and TRBJ2-5.

This TCR was sampled from a female donor with Graves disease. The rearrangement joins TRBV3-2 to TRBJ1-4; the D segment call TRBD1 is taken from the table without a DNA check. TRBV3-2 is listed as a pseudogene. This specimen consisted of peripheral blood mononuclear cells (PBMCs), obtained at new diagnosis, from a patient treated with antithyroid drugs. CDR3 protein: CASTRGVVSEKLFF. The CDR3 coding sequence is TGTGCCAGCACCCGAGGGGTGGTTAGTGAAAAACTGTTTTTT.